The text below deals with one T cell receptor (beta chain). This clone was counted between two and nine times. The target of this receptor is not known. Per-nucleotide qualities are absent, and no much larger clonotype sits a single base away. The collaborating institutions used their own protocols to collect whole blood in K2EDTA tubes. For TCRbeta analysis, collaborators shipped samples in one of three forms: frozen whole blood, isolated PBMCs, or DNA extracted from either of those sample types. The CDR3 numbers 13 residues from cysteine through phenylalanine. The CDR3 DNA has 39 bases and is translated from base 1. The germline V gene yields MGHDK for CDR1 and SYGVNS for CDR2. V lost 6 bases and J lost 5 bases; the stretch between them is 13 bases long. The sample comes from a study of blood T cell repertoires in COVID-19 (dated by TCRdb to 2020 to 2022). Background for the entire study: Collaborator samples came from the United States, Italy and Spain and covered acute and convalescent phases of COVID-19. The prospective study material was composed of cDNA or gDNA derived from T cells, B-cell-depleted T cells, or PBMCs. The dataset comprised deeply sampled blood TCRbeta repertoires from subjects exposed to, actively infected with, or recovered from COVID-19. A freely available public database, intended as a resource for researchers studying the immune response to SARS-CoV-2, is where the repertoires were released. The samples were drawn from the first 160 participants of the ongoing ImmuneRACE study and from more than 1,000 subjects provided by 6 global collaborators. The sample metadata nearly always contained a de-identified subject ID, COVID-19 status, age in years and sex. HLA class I and class II types, where available, came from metadata supplied by the sample provider rather than from assay-based typing.

The immunoSEQ Assay, a bias-controlled multiplex PCR, was used to amplify TCRbeta CDR3 regions from genomic DNA. Regarding the original processing steps: The number of nucleated cells in each sample was estimated by amplification of reference gene primers within the assay. To quantify the absolute abundance of each unique TCRbeta CDR3 rearrangement, sequence reads were collapsed and filtered. Productive Simpson clonality was computed per sample as the square root of Simpson's diversity index over productive rearrangements. Not all clones reach the TCRdb copy of this immuneACCESS table, which keeps in-frame sequences only. Checked studies attribute under half of the gap to unresolved V genes and leave the rest unexplained. That table gives V, J and clone size, and the DNA gave D and trimming. This sample holds 150,000 or so clones; about 86% were observed only once. The ten largest clones add up to roughly 3% of the sample.

The study at large found these results: The quantity of clinical and demographic metadata differed by source and by participant and was supplied without curation.

Here the chain combines TRBV25-1 and TRBJ1-2, and perhaps TRBD1 as D gene, on 5 matching bases. This TCR was recovered from an elderly woman with acute or convalescent COVID-19. Material for sequencing was peripheral blood. The bases read TGTGCCAGCAGAGACAGAGAAACTTATGGCTACACCTTC. Its protein product is CASRDRETYGYTF.